A single sample gave rise to the 14 T cell receptor beta chains below, sequenced in a study of blood T cell repertoires in COVID-19 (dated by TCRdb to about 2020). The library was generated by the immunoSEQ multiplex PCR assay. This immuneACCESS table, as held by TCRdb, lists in-frame sequences with V and J called but not all clones. Of the missing ones, under half trace to an unresolved V gene in checked studies; the others have no known cause. In all, the sample holds roughly 500,000 clones, and about 88% of those were seen once. The ten top clones hold over 0.7% of the sample. The sample comprised peripheral blood. Receptors originate from a man younger than 35 with COVID-19, enrolled during active disease.

The chain employs TRBV6-5 and TRBJ2-5; the D gene is possibly TRBD1 (5 bases). CDR3 size: 13 residues. Trimming stripped 6 bases from V and 7 bases from J, with 15 bases between. In germline, CDR1 is MNHEY, CDR2 SVGAGI. The chain's CDR3 is CASRRDRVGTQYF. CDR3 bases: TGTGCCAGCAGAAGAGACAGAGTAGGGACCCAGTACTTC.

This chain connects TRBV24-1 to TRBJ2-5; TRBD1 matches at 8 bases. With 4 bases clipped from V and 4 bases from J, the junction kept 7 bases outside the gene matches. The CDR3 loop spans 15 amino acids. In germline, CDR1 is KGHDR, CDR2 SFDVKD. The CDR3 nucleotides read TGTGCCACCAGTGACCCCGGGACAGGTCCAGAGACCCAGTACTTC. This gives the protein CATSDPGTGPETQYF.

The rearrangement links TRBV5-1 to TRBJ1-2; D uncertain. Germline loops: CDR1 SGHRS, CDR2 YFSETQ. V was shortened by 0 bases and J by 6 bases, with 12 bases between the two germline ends. This CDR3 contains 14 residues. DNA for the CDR3: TGCGCCAGCAGCTTGGAGGGAGCGGTGGATGGCTACACCTTC. It codes for CASSLEGAVDGYTF.

V and J are TRBV24-1 and TRBJ2-1; 8 bases agree with TRBD2. CDR3 length: 16 residues. Germline V gene sequence: CDR1 KGHDR, CDR2 SFDVKD. J lost 0 bases, V lost 4 bases, and 4 bases had no gene match. CDR3 sequence reads: CATSDYSGSSYNEQFF. In DNA, the CDR3 is TGTGCCACCAGTGACTACAGCGGGAGCTCCTACAATGAGCAGTTCTTC.

The rearrangement uses TRBV7-8 and TRBJ2-7, with 8 bases lining up with TRBD2. CDR3 length: 15 amino acids. V shed 4 bases, J shed 6 bases, and the junction held 11 bases outside the gene matches. CDR1 is SGHVS and CDR2 is FQNEAQ in the germline V gene. The CDR3 loop reads CASSYGLAGLREQYF. In nucleotides, the CDR3 is TGTGCCAGCAGCTACGGACTAGCCGGCCTTCGCGAGCAGTACTTC. The full variable domain, its missing parts supplied by reference TRBV7-8 and TRBJ2-7, is GAGVSQSPRYKVAKRGQDVALRCDPISGHVSLFWYQQALGQGPEFLTYFQNEAQLDKSGLPSDRFFAERPEGSVSTLKIQRTQQEDSAVYLCASSYGLAGLREQYFGPGTRLTVT.

Concerning this clone itself: The sample has other DNA sequences that encode this CDR3 too. The chain is built from TRBV28 and TRBJ2-1, with D tentatively TRBD2 (6 bases). This CDR3 spans 15 amino acids. V gave up 3 bases and J gave up 0 bases, with 9 bases separating them. CDR1 and CDR2 from the germline V gene are MDHEN and SYDVKM. DNA for the CDR3: TGTGCCAGCAGTTTGGCCGGGAGCTCCTACAATGAGCAGTTCTTC. Translated, it gives CASSLAGSSYNEQFF.

This sequence joins TRBV7-8 and TRBJ2-7; D possibly corresponds to TRBD2 (5 bases). V shed 4 bases and J shed 0 bases, with 10 bases lying between them. Germline values: CDR1 SGHVS, CDR2 FQNEAQ. CDR3 length: 14 amino acids. The CDR3 region has the DNA TGTGCCAGCAGCTATGGGGAGTTCTCCTACGAGCAGTACTTC. This gives the protein CASSYGEFSYEQYF.

This clone has only one observation. The V call is TRBV7-6, the J call TRBJ2-1, with a tentative D call TRBD1 (5 bases). Looked up from germline, CDR1 is SGHVS and CDR2 is FNYEAQ. Trimming took 1 base from V and 3 from J, leaving 10 bases between them. CDR3 size: 15 residues. The CDR3 coding sequence is TGTGCCAGCAGCTTAGGCCAGGGTGGCTACAATGAGCAGTTCTTC. This translates into CASSLGQGGYNEQFF.

CDR3 protein: CASSFPTTGPEQYF. CDR3 in DNA: TGTGCCAGCAGCTTTCCGACGACAGGGCCCGAGCAGTACTTC. The chain is built from TRBV11-3 and TRBJ2-7; TRBD1 matches at 7 bases. Germline CDR1 and CDR2: SGHNT and YENEEA. Losses at the gene ends were 3 bases for V and 6 bases for J; bases not matched to a gene: 8. CDR3 length: 14 residues.

The V and J genes are TRBV27 and TRBJ1-5; TRBD1 aligns across 7 bases. With V trimmed by 3 bases and J by 3 bases, 2 bases remained unmatched. The CDR3 extends over 14 amino acids. Germline values: CDR1 MNHEY, CDR2 SMNVEV (reference sequence). CDR3 loop: CASSLGQFNQPQHF. The CDR3 nucleotides are TGTGCCAGCAGTTTGGGACAGTTCAATCAGCCCCAGCATTTT.

V and J are TRBV5-8 and TRBJ2-3; 8 bases are shared with TRBD1. The CDR3 has 16 amino acids. J was trimmed by 5 bases and V by 4 bases; bases with no gene match: 12. The germline gives CDR1 SGHTS, CDR2 YDEGEE. The CDR3 DNA follows: TGTGCCAGCAGCCCCAGGACAGGGTGGGGGCAAGATACGCAGTATTTT. This gives the protein CASSPRTGWGQDTQYF.

This chain uses TRBV6-5 with TRBJ1-4; D is perhaps TRBD1 (6 bases). The CDR3 has 14 amino acids. In germline, CDR1 is MNHEY, CDR2 SVGAGI. The V end lost 6 bases, the J end lost 2 bases, and 10 bases lay between the germline ends. The CDR3 DNA reads as TGTGCCAGCAGCAATGGACAGACTAATGAAAAACTGTTTTTT. Protein: CASSNGQTNEKLFF.

V usage is TRBV30 and J usage is TRBJ2-3; 11 positions match TRBD2. CDR3 length: 15 amino acids. The trim removed 3 bases at V and 0 bases at J, leaving 2 bases unmatched. Germline CDR1 reads GTSNPN; CDR2 reads SVGIG (reference sequence). The CDR3 DNA follows: TGTGCCTGGAGCCGACTAGCGGGAAGCACAGATACGCAGTATTTT. Its protein is CAWSRLAGSTDTQYF.

The J gene is TRBJ2-7, the V gene TRBV10-3, with unresolved D. This CDR3 spans 13 amino acids. Trimming cost V 7 bases and J 5 bases, with 15 bases left between them. Germline values: CDR1 ENHRY, CDR2 SYGVKD. The DNA of the CDR3 is TGTGCCATCAAGTACGGGTCTTCGGACGAGCAGTACTTC. Translating it yields CAIKYGSSDEQYF.